These T cell receptor beta chains were read from a single sample in a study of blood T cell repertoires in COVID-19. Method: immunoSEQ multiplex PCR; TCRdb's copy keeps in-frame clones and lacks some. The table has 150,000 to 200,000 clones, roughly 91% seen once. The sequenced material came from peripheral blood. The receptors originated from a man between 40 and 49 years old with active or convalescent COVID-19. The CDR3 runs from the conserved cysteine through the conserved F or W. A D gene is named only where the DNA matches it firmly. Not every row has a clone size; where given, it reads once, few, many or a size class.

D	V	J	size	DNA	CDR3
TRBD1	TRBV7-6	TRBJ1-3	NA	TGTGCCAGCAGCTTAGGTGGGACAGGGGCTATCTCTGGAAACACCATATATTTT	CASSLGGTGAISGNTIYF
TRBD2	TRBV12-5	TRBJ2-1	few	TGTGCTAGTGGTTTAGGGACTAGCGGGAGTTACAATGAGCAGTTCTTC	CASGLGTSGSYNEQFF
NA	TRBV6-5	TRBJ1-5	NA	TGTGCCAGCAGTTACGTGAGGGGGAAGGGCCAGCCCCAGCATTTT	CASSYVRGKGQPQHF
NA	TRBV6-6	TRBJ1-1	few	TGTGCCGGAACCCGGGGTACTGAAGCTTTCTTT	CAGTRGTEAFF
TRBD1	TRBV13	TRBJ1-5	few	TGTGCCAGCAGCTTAAGGGGGACAGGCAATCAGCCCCAGCATTTT	CASSLRGTGNQPQHF
TRBD1	TRBV19	TRBJ2-2	NA	TGTGCCAGTAGTATGCAGGGGGCCGGCACCGGGGAGCTGTTTTTT	CASSMQGAGTGELFF
NA	TRBV6-5	TRBJ2-7	NA	TGTGCCAGCAGTTCTTCTAGCGAGCAGTACTTC	CASSSSSEQYF
TRBD1	TRBV5-1	TRBJ1-1	NA	TGCGCCAGCAGCTGGGGACAGGGTGTTGAAGCTTTCTTT	CASSWGQGVEAFF
TRBD1	TRBV7-9	TRBJ1-1	NA	TGTGCCAGCAGCTTCCTGGACAGGGCCCGGACTGAAGCTTTCTTT	CASSFLDRARTEAFF
NA	TRBV6-5	TRBJ1-4	NA	TGTGCCAGCAGCCCGACAGGTTCCTTCGAAAAACTGTTTTTT	CASSPTGSFEKLFF
NA	TRBV5-6	TRBJ1-6	once	TGTGCCAGCAGCTATGTCGGGAACCGGGGTATTAATTCACCCCTCCACTTT	CASSYVGNRGINSPLHF
NA	TRBV2	TRBJ2-1	NA	TGTGCCAGCAGTGTGGCTGAGCAGTTCTTC	CASSVAEQFF
TRBD1	TRBV5-1	TRBJ2-2	NA	TGCGCCAGCAGCAGAGAAGGGACAGGGGCCACCGGGGAGCTGTTTTTT	CASSREGTGATGELFF
TRBD1	TRBV10-3	TRBJ2-7	NA	TGTGCCACGACAGGGGGCTCATCCTACGAGCAGTACTTC	CATTGGSSYEQYF
NA	TRBV7-2	TRBJ2-1	few	TGTGCCAGCAGCCCGAACACGGGGAGGTGGGGCGATGAGCAGTTCTTC	CASSPNTGRWGDEQFF
NA	TRBV12-3/TRBV12-4	TRBJ1-2	NA	TGTGCCAGCAGCCCTTGGCAGGAACGCTACACCTTC	CASSPWQERYTF
TRBD1	TRBV10-3	TRBJ1-2	NA	TGTGCCATCAGGCCTGGGGACAGGCCCTGGGATGGCTACACCTTC	CAIRPGDRPWDGYTF
TRBD1	TRBV19	TRBJ2-5	NA	TGTGCCAGTAGTAAACCGGGACAGGGGTCGGGGGAGACCCAGTACTTC	CASSKPGQGSGETQYF
NA	TRBV29-1	TRBJ2-3	NA	TGCAGCGTTGAAGCACCAGCGGGCTGGCCGGATACGCAGTATTTT	CSVEAPAGWPDTQYF
NA	TRBV6-5	TRBJ1-2	NA	TGTGCCAGCAGGCGGCAGGGGCCCTATGGCTACACCTTC	CASRRQGPYGYTF
NA	TRBV21-1	TRBJ2-7	NA	TGTGCCAGCAGCAAGGCAGGGACTAGCGGGGACGGCTACGAGCAGTACTTC	CASSKAGTSGDGYEQYF
NA	TRBV5-4	TRBJ1-3	NA	TGTGCCAGCAGCTCCTCGGGCTCTGGAAACACCATATATTTT	CASSSSGSGNTIYF
TRBD1	TRBV5-6	TRBJ1-6	once	TGTGCCAGCAGCTTGGGACAGGGGAGTTCACCCCTCCACTTT	CASSLGQGSSPLHF
NA	TRBV9	TRBJ1-2	NA	TGTGCCAGCAGCGTAGTATTTTCTAACTATGGCTACACCTTC	CASSVVFSNYGYTF
TRBD2	TRBV27	TRBJ2-2	NA	TGTGCCAGCAGTACCATTGGGACTAGTGGGGTCACCGGGGAGCTGTTTTTT	CASSTIGTSGVTGELFF
NA	TRBV5-4	TRBJ2-1	NA	TGTGCCAGCAGCTTAGTACAGGGAAATGAGCAGTTCTTC	CASSLVQGNEQFF
NA	TRBV20-1	TRBJ1-1	NA	TGCAGTGCTAACAGGGCGGGTGAAGCTTTCTTT	CSANRAGEAFF
TRBD1	TRBV6-5	TRBJ1-1	NA	TGTGCCAGCAGTTATACGACGGACAGGGCCACTGAAGCTTTCTTT	CASSYTTDRATEAFF
TRBD1	TRBV7-2	TRBJ1-1	few	TGTGCCAGCAGCGCTAGACAGGGGAAGACTGAAGCTTTCTTT	CASSARQGKTEAFF
NA	TRBV7-2	TRBJ1-2	NA	TGTGCCAGCAGCTTAGAAGCAGGGAGGGGCTACACCTTC	CASSLEAGRGYTF
TRBD1	TRBV5-4	TRBJ1-1	NA	TGTGCCAGCAGCCCGGGACAGGGGAACACTGAAGCTTTCTTT	CASSPGQGNTEAFF
NA	TRBV12-3/TRBV12-4	TRBJ1-1	NA	TGTGCCAGCAATTATGCGATGAACACTGAAGCTTTCTTT	CASNYAMNTEAFF
NA	TRBV7-2	TRBJ1-1	NA	TGTGCCAGCAGCTTAGCGCGGGAAAGAATGAACACTGAAGCTTTCTTT	CASSLARERMNTEAFF